The T cell receptor (beta chain) described here comes from a study of blood T cell repertoires in COVID-19. The V gene's germline CDR1 is SGHAT and CDR2 FQNNGV. Trimming pared 3 bases from V and 4 bases from J, leaving 12 bases between. This CDR3 region has 14 residues. Libraries were prepared by immunoSEQ multiplex PCR; TCRdb keeps only in-frame clonotypes and omits some of them. The data show 40,000 or so clones, more than 80% seen once. The V and J genes are TRBV11-2 and TRBJ1-1; maybe TRBD1 (5 bases). Sample: peripheral blood. The receptor was derived from a man between 25 and 39 years old with active or convalescent COVID-19. CDR3 amino acids: CASSLAGLGTEAFF. The CDR3 nucleotides read TGTGCCAGCAGCTTGGCAGGGTTGGGCACTGAAGCTTTCTTT.